A single sample is the source of the 19 T cell receptor beta chains below, sequenced in a study of blood T cell repertoires in COVID-19. Sequencing was performed with immunoSEQ multiplex PCR; in TCRdb, only in-frame clones are kept and a portion is missing. The data hold about 63,000 clones, with roughly 80% observed a single time. Material: PBMCs or T cells enriched from blood (not recorded which). Receptors were obtained from a woman aged 40 to 50 with acute COVID-19.

The V and J genes are TRBV7-3 and TRBJ1-1, with D tentatively TRBD1 (6 bases). Germline V gene data show CDR1 as SGHTA and CDR2 as FQGTGA. The CDR3 loop spans 17 amino acids. Trimming left V 2 bases short and J 5 bases short, with 21 bases between. The CDR3 bases are TGTGCCAGCAGCTTATCCAAATTGGGGGCTGGGGTAACTGAAGCTTTCTTT. Translation: CASSLSKLGAGVTEAFF.

Concerning this clone itself: The same CDR3 is also encoded by other DNA sequences in this sample. The chain links TRBV19 to TRBJ2-1; 13 bases align to TRBD2. The CDR3 is made up of 15 amino acids. CDR1 and CDR2 (germline): LNHDA, SQIVND (reference sequence). J lost 4 bases, V lost 6 bases, and 3 bases had no gene match. This chain's CDR3 is CASRPGLAGYNEQFF. CDR3 DNA sequence: TGTGCCAGTAGGCCGGGACTAGCGGGATACAATGAGCAGTTCTTC.

The rearrangement uses TRBV14 and TRBJ1-5; no clear D gene. The CDR3 is 13 residues long. Germline V CDR1 and CDR2: SGHDN, FVKESK. V was cut by 9 bases and J by 2 bases, with 11 bases left in between. This CDR3 reads CASSRYGNQPQHF. The CDR3 nucleotides are TGTGCCAGTTCTAGATACGGCAATCAGCCCCAGCATTTT.

This chain joins TRBV5-8 and TRBJ2-4; D is possibly TRBD1 (8 bases). CDR1 and CDR2 (germline): SGHTS, YDEGEE. This CDR3 contains 18 residues. V dropped 0 bases and J dropped 4 bases, with 20 bases sitting between them. The CDR3 DNA reads as TGTGCCAGCAGCTTGGAACACAGGGGGGGGTGGACTAAAAACATTCAGTACTTC. Protein: CASSLEHRGGWTKNIQYF.

This clone showed up just a few times. The rearrangement joins TRBV19 to TRBJ1-2; a possible D gene is TRBD1 (6 bases). V gave up 0 bases and J gave up 4 bases, with 15 bases separating them. This CDR3 region has 16 residues. Per germline, CDR1 LNHDA and CDR2 SQIVND (reference sequence). This chain's CDR3 is CASSIDGRQGIYGYTF. Written as DNA, the CDR3 is TGTGCCAGTAGTATAGATGGTCGGCAGGGGATCTATGGCTACACCTTC.

The V and J genes are TRBV11-3 and TRBJ2-1; TRBD2 aligns across 13 bases. The CDR3 extends over 14 amino acids. CDR1 SGHNT and CDR2 YENEEA come from the germline V gene. Trimming took 6 bases from V and 10 from J; bases not matched to a gene: 6. CDR3 coding DNA: TGTGCCAGCAGTCCGAGGACTAGCGGGAGCGAGCAGTTCTTC. Residues: CASSPRTSGSEQFF. Full variable domain (missing parts from reference TRBV11-3 and TRBJ2-1): EAGVVQSPRYKIIEKKQPVAFWCNPISGHNTLYWYLQNLGQGPELLIRYENEEAVDDSQLPKDRFSAERLKGVDSTLKIQPAELGDSAVYLCASSPRTSGSEQFFGPGTRLTVL.

The V and J genes are TRBV5-1 and TRBJ2-7, with 8 bases identical to TRBD1. J lost 6 bases, V lost 0 bases, and 5 bases had no gene match. Germline V CDR1 and CDR2: SGHRS, YFSETQ. The CDR3 length is 14 residues. This chain's CDR3 is CASSLEQGVGEQYV. In nucleotides, the CDR3 is TGCGCCAGCAGCTTGGAACAGGGGGTCGGCGAGCAGTACGTC.

The chain joins TRBV18 to TRBJ2-7; 14 nucleotides agree with TRBD2. CDR3 length: 16 amino acids. The germline V gene encodes CDR1 KGHSH and CDR2 LQKENI. The junction had 4 bases not matched to a gene; V was cut back by 0 bases and J by 6 bases. CDR3 region: CASSPPTSGRATEQYF. In DNA form, the CDR3 reads TGTGCCAGCTCACCACCGACTAGCGGGAGGGCCACCGAGCAGTACTTC.

The chain employs TRBV2 and TRBJ2-2; D is possibly TRBD2 (6 bases). V was cut by 3 bases and J by 2 bases, with 10 bases left in between. The V gene's germline CDR1 is SNHLY and CDR2 FYNNEI. The CDR3 covers 15 residues. CDR3 residues: CASSDRSGNTGELFF. Written as DNA, the CDR3 is TGTGCCAGCAGTGACCGTAGCGGTAACACCGGGGAGCTGTTTTTT.

The chain joins TRBV9 to TRBJ1-2; D call uncertain. Germline CDR1 is SGDLS and CDR2 is YYNGEE. The CDR3 extends over 12 amino acids. Trimming removed 5 bases at V and 2 bases at J, with 7 bases between. The CDR3 DNA reads as TGTGCCAGCAGGTCACAGAACTATGGCTACACCTTC. Residues: CASRSQNYGYTF.

V gene TRBV28 combines with J gene TRBJ1-1; D ambiguous. V lost 5 bases, J lost 5 bases, and 6 bases lay in between. This CDR3 region has 11 residues. Germline V gene sequence: CDR1 MDHEN, CDR2 SYDVKM. The CDR3 sequence is CASSPRTEAFF. DNA of the CDR3: TGTGCCAGCAGTCCCCGTACTGAAGCTTTCTTT.

The chain uses TRBV14 and TRBJ2-2; perhaps TRBD1 as D (5 bases). The V end lost 4 bases, the J end lost 7 bases, and 10 bases lay between the germline ends. The CDR3 covers 13 residues. Germline V lookup: CDR1 SGHDN, CDR2 FVKESK. The CDR3 DNA follows: TGTGCCAGCAGCCTCAGGGTGGGCGGGGAGCTGTTTTTT. This codes for CASSLRVGGELFF.

There are a few counts of this clone. The V gene is TRBV19, the J gene TRBJ2-1; 7 bases map to TRBD2. The ends lost 7 bases at V and 9 bases at J; junction bases unmatched: 15. The germline gives CDR1 LNHDA, CDR2 SQIVND (reference sequence). CDR3 length: 15 residues. DNA for the CDR3: TGTGCCAGTAAGGCGGAGCGGGAAGGGCTCGCTGAGCAGTTCTTC. Its protein product is CASKAEREGLAEQFF.

J is TRBJ1-3 and V is TRBV28; 7 bases match TRBD1. J lost 4 bases, V lost 6 bases, and 9 bases had no gene match. The CDR3 sequence is 15 residues long. Germline V lookup: CDR1 MDHEN, CDR2 SYDVKM. The CDR3 protein is CASSQTGSGGNTIYF. The CDR3, as DNA: TGTGCCAGCAGCCAGACAGGGTCGGGAGGAAACACCATATATTTT.

The gene calls are TRBV12-3 or TRBV12-4 and TRBJ1-1; D gene uncertain. V was pared by 6 bases and J by 3 bases, with 5 bases between. CDR3 size: 11 residues. The CDR3 coding sequence is TGTGCCAGCAGGTTCGACACTGAAGCTTTCTTT. Residues: CASRFDTEAFF.

This chain uses TRBV2 with TRBJ2-7, with 7 bases lining up with TRBD1. The CDR3 has 14 amino acids. Germline lookup yields CDR1 SNHLY and CDR2 FYNNEI. Trimming at V came to 1 base and at J to 1 base, leaving 1 base not matched to a gene. The CDR3 region is CASSEEQGSYEQYV. For the CDR3, the DNA is TGTGCCAGCAGTGAAGAACAGGGGTCCTACGAGCAGTACGTC.

This rearrangement joins TRBV3-1 (or the pseudogene TRBV3-2) to TRBJ2-4; D remains ambiguous. Trimming left V 4 bases short and J 2 bases short, with 15 bases between. Germline V gene lookup returns CDR1 LGHDT and CDR2 YNNKEL (reference sequence). The CDR3 sequence is 16 residues long. CDR3 region: CASSRGIGSTKNIQYF. DNA of the CDR3: TGTGCCAGCAGCCGCGGTATCGGGTCTACCAAAAACATTCAGTACTTC.

This clone has only one observation. The J gene is TRBJ2-3, the V gene TRBV5-4; D may be TRBD2 (7 bases). CDR3 size: 17 residues. CDR1 and CDR2 (germline): SGHNT, YYREEE (reference sequence). The ends were cut back, 4 bases at V and 5 bases at J, with 23 bases in the middle. The CDR3 here is CASSPVRRGARVDTQYF. CDR3 nucleotides: TGTGCCAGCAGCCCTGTCAGACGGGGGGCCCGAGTAGATACGCAGTATTTT.

Written as DNA, the CDR3 is TGTGCCAGCTCACTCGACAGCGACAATGAGCAGTTCTTC. Protein sequence: CASSLDSDNEQFF. This chain links TRBV18 with TRBJ2-1, with D perhaps matching TRBD1 (5 bases). The CDR3 runs to 13 residues. Trimming removed 4 bases from V and 5 bases from J, with 9 bases in between. Looked up from germline, CDR1 is KGHSH and CDR2 is LQKENI.